A selection of T cell receptor beta chains follows, all from one sample in a study of CD8 T cells in Susac syndrome. TCRdb called the immunoSEQ multiplex PCR reads again in MiXCR, with one record for every CDR3 protein. The sample has about 110,000 distinct CDR3 sequences; 94% are singletons. The sequencing sample was made of CD8+ T cells from PBMCs. All receptors come from a human donor with Susac syndrome. CDR3s include the opening cysteine and the closing phenylalanine or tryptophan. A D gene is named only where the DNA matches it firmly. Some rows mark clone size as missing; the rest say once, few, many or name a class of expanded clone.

J	D	V	size	CDR3	DNA
TRBJ2-5	TRBD1	TRBV7-6	.	CASSPTPGQQETQYF	TGTGCCAGCAGCCCTACCCCGGGACAGCAAGAGACCCAGTACTTC
TRBJ2-2	.	TRBV29-1	.	CSAQGTGELFF	TGCAGCGCCCAGGGGACCGGGGAGCTGTTTTTT
TRBJ2-3	.	TRBV7-9	.	CASSSWDSTDTQYF	TGTGCCAGCAGCTCTTGGGACAGCACAGATACGCAGTATTTT
TRBJ1-2	.	TRBV7-9	.	CASSFPGTPKDLYGYTF	TGTGCCAGCAGCTTCCCCGGGACCCCGAAGGACCTATATGGCTACACCTTC
TRBJ2-7	.	TRBV14	.	CASSRTWDVSYEQYF	TGTGCCAGCAGCCGGACCTGGGACGTCTCCTACGAGCAGTACTTC
TRBJ2-7	TRBD2	TRBV5-6	.	CASSTGLAIYEQYF	TGTGCCAGCAGCACCGGACTAGCGATCTACGAGCAGTACTTC
TRBJ1-2	TRBD1	TRBV20-1	.	CSARGTGAKLPNYGYTF	TGCAGTGCTAGGGGGACAGGGGCGAAACTTCCTAACTATGGCTACACCTTC
TRBJ2-3	TRBD2	TRBV2	.	CASTAGTIRETQYF	TGTGCCAGCACCGCCGGGACTATACGGGAGACGCAGTATTTT
TRBJ2-3	.	TRBV12-3/TRBV12-4	.	CASSLAPIGTQYF	TGTGCCAGCAGTTTAGCGCCTATCGGTACGCAGTATTTT
TRBJ2-1	TRBD2	TRBV29-1	.	CSARQPSGEQFF	TGCAGCGCTAGACAGCCTAGCGGTGAGCAGTTCTTC
TRBJ2-1	.	TRBV9	once	CASSLHGNEQFF	TGTGCCAGCAGCCTACACGGAAATGAGCAGTTCTTC
TRBJ1-1	.	TRBV2	.	CASSAQPNTEAFF	TGTGCCAGCAGCGCCCAACCAAACACTGAAGCTTTCTTT
TRBJ2-7	.	TRBV9	.	CASSVATGRYEQYF	TGTGCCAGCAGCGTAGCTACAGGGCGCTACGAGCAGTACTTC
TRBJ2-3	TRBD2	TRBV12-3/TRBV12-4	.	CASSHGRADTQYF	TGTGCCAGCAGTCATGGGAGGGCAGATACGCAGTATTTT
TRBJ2-1	.	TRBV7-3	.	CASSLDGVLDEQFF	TGTGCCAGCAGCCTAGATGGGGTTCTGGATGAGCAGTTCTTC
TRBJ1-3	.	TRBV5-1	.	CASMDGANGNTIYF	TGCGCCAGCATGGATGGGGCTAATGGAAACACCATATATTTT
TRBJ2-3	TRBD2	TRBV6-4	.	CASSENSGGTDTQYF	TGTGCCAGCAGTGAGAATAGCGGGGGCACAGATACGCAGTATTTT
TRBJ1-2	.	TRBV7-9	.	CASSLDPEGYGYTF	TGTGCCAGCAGCTTAGATCCCGAAGGGTATGGCTACACCTTC
TRBJ2-2	.	TRBV9	.	CASSVEVTGELFF	TGTGCCAGCAGCGTAGAGGTCACCGGGGAGCTGTTTTTT
TRBJ1-1	.	TRBV10-2	once	CASKHDSSNTEAFF	TGCGCCAGCAAGCATGACAGCTCGAACACTGAAGCTTTCTTT
TRBJ2-7	TRBD2	TRBV7-9	.	CASSSPSGAPYEQYF	TGTGCCAGCAGCTCCCCTAGCGGGGCCCCCTACGAGCAGTACTTC
TRBJ2-7	.	TRBV12-3/TRBV12-4	.	CASSPGASYEQYF	TGTGCCAGCTCTCCCGGAGCGAGCTACGAGCAGTACTTC